A selection of T cell receptor beta chains follows, all from one sample in a study of blood T cells in healthy people across ages. TCRdb analysed the 5' RACE reads with MiXCR anew, one entry per CDR3 protein. The table lists 600,000 to 1,000,000 distinct CDR3 sequences, 20% to 25% of them singletons, with 3% to 4.5% in the top ten. These same records also appear under a second study, on T cells of mothers and their children.

The specimen sequenced was blood. The receptors derive from a boy between 10 and 17 years old in good health. Each CDR3 is given with its conserved first and last residue. Fields, in order: J gene, V gene, CDR3 protein.

TRBJ1-5,TRBV6-5,CASSYGGPQGPQHF
TRBJ2-3,TRBV6-6,CASSYIQGGDTQYF
TRBJ2-7,TRBV6-5,CASTKVTGGHEQYF
TRBJ1-2,TRBV5-5,CASSLQGLDYGYTF
TRBJ1-4,TRBV7-2,CASKFEPTNEKLFF
TRBJ2-7,TRBV21-1,CASSKVGPGNGYEQYF
TRBJ1-1,TRBV20-1,CSARWGGDSSNTEAFF
TRBJ2-3,TRBV6-2/TRBV6-3,CASRGTTDTQYF
TRBJ1-1,TRBV19,CASSISEDEAFF
TRBJ2-4,TRBV9,CASSTGGLDKNIQYF
TRBJ2-7,TRBV7-9,CASSLIGKAWEQYF
-,TRBV27,CASSSRDRHEQYF
TRBJ1-1,TRBV5-4,CASSLELGYTEAFF
TRBJ2-7,TRBV7-9,CASSFDRYSYEQYF
TRBJ1-5,TRBV7-2,CASSLGRPSNQPQHF
TRBJ2-6,TRBV7-2,CASSPRGGQGSGANVLTF
TRBJ1-2,TRBV20-1,CSARDSPTRGYTF
TRBJ2-7,TRBV12-3/TRBV12-4,CASSLGDRVSYEQYF
TRBJ1-5,TRBV5-1,CASSSDSANQPQHF
TRBJ2-5,TRBV6-1,CASSEATGRYYVTQYF